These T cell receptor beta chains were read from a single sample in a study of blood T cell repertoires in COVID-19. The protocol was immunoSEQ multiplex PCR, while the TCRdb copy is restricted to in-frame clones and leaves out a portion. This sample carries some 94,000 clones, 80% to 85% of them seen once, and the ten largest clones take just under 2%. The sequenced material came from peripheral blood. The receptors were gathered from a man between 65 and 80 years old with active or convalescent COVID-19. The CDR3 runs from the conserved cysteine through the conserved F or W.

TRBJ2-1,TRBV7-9,CASSLVGGAGLYNEQFF
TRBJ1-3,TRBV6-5,CASSRDRGMGNTIYF
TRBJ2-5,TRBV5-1,CASSSGGYGETQYF
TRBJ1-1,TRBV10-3,CAIGRGDPYTEAFF
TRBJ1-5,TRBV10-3,CAISDKGDQPQHF
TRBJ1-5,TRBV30,CAWSWQGTRNQPQHF
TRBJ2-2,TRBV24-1,CATSETSSTGELFF
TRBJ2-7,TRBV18,CASSPGQSSYEQYF
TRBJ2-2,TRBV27,CASSLDRPITGELFF
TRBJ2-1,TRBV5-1,CASQGLQGGYNEQFF
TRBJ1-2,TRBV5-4,CASSRDLGQNYGYTF
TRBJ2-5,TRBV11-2,CASSLAPQRGPQETQYF
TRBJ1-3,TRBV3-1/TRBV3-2,CASSQGSSGNTIYF
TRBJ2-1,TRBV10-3,CAISESNRGSYNEQFF
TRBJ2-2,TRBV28,CASSPPRGELFF
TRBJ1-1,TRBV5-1,CASSGRQGATETFF
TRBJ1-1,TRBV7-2,CASSSDRGSENTEAFF
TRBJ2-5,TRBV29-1,CSVLTELQETQYF
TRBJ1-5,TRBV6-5,CASRQDYSGNQPQHF
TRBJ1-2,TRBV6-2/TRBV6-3,CASSYGGKGSYGYTF
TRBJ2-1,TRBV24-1,CATSGTASGYNEQFF
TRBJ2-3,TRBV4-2,CASSPRGLARDTDTQYF
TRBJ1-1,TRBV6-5,CATCRLGQPNTEAFF
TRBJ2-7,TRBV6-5,CATTGQGFNEQYF
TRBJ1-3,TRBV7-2,CASSSNTGVGNTIYF
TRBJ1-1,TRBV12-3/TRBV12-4,CASSSDRATEAFF
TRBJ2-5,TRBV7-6,CASSLGAGGGQETQYF
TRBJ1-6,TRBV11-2,CASSLDPPGSSYNSPLHF
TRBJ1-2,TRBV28,CASQENLSSYGYTF
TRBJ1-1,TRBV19,CASNDDRGNTEAFF
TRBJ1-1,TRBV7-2,CASSNTRMNTEAFF
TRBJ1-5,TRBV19,CASSIGAGDQPQHF
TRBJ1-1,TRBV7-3,CASSSTPGGGRAFF
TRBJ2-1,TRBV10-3,CAISGTGDEQFF
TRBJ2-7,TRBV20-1,CSAILGDEQYF
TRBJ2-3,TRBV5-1,CASSFRDRKYF
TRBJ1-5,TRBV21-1,CASRLDRGQPQHF
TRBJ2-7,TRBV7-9,CASSLSGYEQYF
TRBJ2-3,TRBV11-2,CASSLDRDDTQYF
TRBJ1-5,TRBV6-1,CASSGWTGGRLRNQPQHF
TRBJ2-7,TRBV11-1,CASSFDRASYEQYF
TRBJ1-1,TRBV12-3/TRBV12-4,CASSPSPNTEAFF
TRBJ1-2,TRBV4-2,CASSQEEGQKNYGYTF
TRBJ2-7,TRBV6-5,CASSSSGTGGSYEQYF
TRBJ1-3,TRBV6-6,CASSSQTGTGNTIYF
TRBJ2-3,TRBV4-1,CASSQDIPSRSPLDTQYF
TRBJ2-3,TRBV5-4,CASSSPTGSAADTQYF
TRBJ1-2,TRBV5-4,CASSSGQGASYGYTF
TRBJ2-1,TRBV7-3,CASSPGSGEQFF
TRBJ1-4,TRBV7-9,CASSSGQGAREKLFF
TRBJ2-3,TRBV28,CASSTGGPGTQYF
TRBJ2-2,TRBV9,CASTPTPRVGAGTGELFF
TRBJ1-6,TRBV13,CASSLQGGGGPLHF
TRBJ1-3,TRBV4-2,CASSHAGTGEFGGTIYF